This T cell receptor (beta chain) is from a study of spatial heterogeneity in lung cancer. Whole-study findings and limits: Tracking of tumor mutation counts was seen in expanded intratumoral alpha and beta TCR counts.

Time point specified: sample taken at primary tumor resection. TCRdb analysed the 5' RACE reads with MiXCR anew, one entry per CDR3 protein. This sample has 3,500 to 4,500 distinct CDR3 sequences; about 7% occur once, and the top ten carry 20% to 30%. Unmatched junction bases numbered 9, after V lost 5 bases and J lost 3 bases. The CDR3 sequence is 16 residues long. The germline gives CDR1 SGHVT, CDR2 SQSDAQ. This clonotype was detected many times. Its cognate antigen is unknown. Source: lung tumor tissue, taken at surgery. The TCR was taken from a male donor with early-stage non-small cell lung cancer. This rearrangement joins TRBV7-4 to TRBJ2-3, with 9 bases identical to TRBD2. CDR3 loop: CASSPWGSGRTDTQYF. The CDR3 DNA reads TGTGCCAGCAGCCCCTGGGGTAGCGGGAGAACAGATACGCAGTATTTT.